A selection of T cell receptor beta chains follows, all from one sample in a study of graft-versus-host responses after intestinal transplantation. Profiling relied on immunoSEQ multiplex PCR, and the TCRdb table lists in-frame clones only, not all of them. This table holds about 40,000 clones, about 89% found once. The sample consisted of PBMCs, taken approximately 320 days after intestinal transplant. These receptors were obtained from a human patient who received an intestinal transplant, so some T cells may come from the graft donor. Each CDR3 is given without its conserved first and last residue.

cdr3_length v_call cdr3_aa
11 TRBV10-3 AISEGTGFEQY
15 TRBV10-1 ASSEEVRSSYNSPLH
14 TRBV27 ASSLSRVAGGARAF
13 TRBV18 ASSPSFSMNTEAF
11 TRBV6-5 ASSYRVTDTQY
15 TRBV5-1 ASSLPDSGGPNYGYT
12 TRBV27 ASSLSTGSYEQY
11 TRBV2 ASSLSGQGRGY
14 TRBV11-3 ASSLQREGPTGELF
10 TRBV2 ASAGNTGELF
11 TRBV6-5 ASSYTAGSGYT
9 TRBV29-1 SVWGGNEQF
12 TRBV10-1 ASSEGGGTGELF
13 TRBV6-5 ASSYGGQNNQPQH
13 TRBV28 ASSLYQGAAYEQY
11 TRBV28 ASSFSPSGEQF
10 TRBV6-5 ASSYSWNEQF
8 TRBV20-1 SAGNYEQY
15 TRBV4-1 ASSQEGDRGLGETQY
10 TRBV5-1 ASSLATDTQY
11 TRBV29-1 SVGLAANYGYT
11 TRBV6-5 ASSPMRAGELF
16 TRBV5-6 ASSLALGGGQGHGELF
15 TRBV9 ASSVGLAGGPMNEQF
11 TRBV6-4 ASSDKGKYEQY
13 TRBV6-5 ASIPPRDRDSEAF
14 TRBV6-5 ASSYNGAHSGNTIY
12 TRBV29-1 SVVGERAKNIQY
15 TRBV4-1 ASSQVTGTPNLYEQY
15 TRBV7-2 ASSPQTSSGRADEQF
13 TRBV30 AWSVGGSYNSPLH
12 TRBV13 ASSLVSSYNEQF
13 TRBV6-6 ASGPDRGLQETQY
12 TRBV6-5 ASSYSGVPGELF
13 TRBV7-6 ASSSLAGTQETQY
14 TRBV4-1 ASSQDWGLAANEQF
12 TRBV9 ASSVVGGASEQY
14 TRBV25-1 ASSELSQGASSPLH
12 TRBV5-1 ASSLTSGNEKLF
13 TRBV5-1 ASSLVGSSAYEQY
15 TRBV12-5 ASGLVGRGLAKNIQY